This T cell receptor beta chain was identified during a study of blood T cell repertoires in COVID-19. Study-level background: T cells, B-cell-depleted T cells, or PBMCs supplied cDNA or gDNA.

Participant ages covered about 18 to 100 years across approximately 25 US areas. The CDR3 length is 15 residues. Trimming left V 5 bases short and J 2 bases short, with 15 bases between. Looked up from germline, CDR1 is LNHDA and CDR2 is SQIVND (reference sequence). Method: immunoSEQ multiplex PCR; TCRdb's copy keeps in-frame clones and lacks some. The data show roughly 250,000 clones, with about 87% seen just once and 1% to 1.5% held by the top ten. The chain has TRBV19 and TRBJ1-2, with D maybe TRBD1 (6 bases). Material: PBMCs or T cells enriched from blood (not recorded which). The sequence was collected from a woman aged 40 to 49 with acute COVID-19. CDR3 residues: CASSWLGDINYGYTF. The DNA of the CDR3 is TGTGCCAGTAGTTGGTTGGGGGACATCAACTATGGCTACACCTTC.